This is a list of T cell receptor beta chains from one sample in a study of blood T cell repertoires in COVID-19. The assay was immunoSEQ multiplex PCR, and TCRdb's table has in-frame clones only and misses some. The repertoire includes 200,000 to 250,000 clones, approximately 85% of them detected once, and about 5.6% sits in the top ten. Sequencing was performed on peripheral blood. The receptor set was obtained from a woman aged 70-85 years with COVID-19, enrolled during active disease. CDR3s include the opening cysteine and the closing phenylalanine or tryptophan. The order of the fields is J gene, clone size, D gene, V gene, CDR3 DNA, CDR3 protein. The D gene is left open where the match is weak. Rows may omit the clone size; those that give it use once, few, many or a size class.

J: TRBJ2-1
size: NA
D: NA
V: TRBV11-1
DNA: TGTGCCAGCAGCTTGGAACTAGTCACCCATGAGCAGTTCTTC
CDR3: CASSLELVTHEQFF

J: TRBJ2-1
size: NA
D: NA
V: TRBV27
DNA: TGTGCCAGCAGTTCATCCCTGAGAGCTACTTACCTCTACAATGAGCAGTTCTTC
CDR3: CASSSSLRATYLYNEQFF

J: TRBJ2-3
size: NA
D: TRBD2
V: TRBV7-2
DNA: TGTGCCAGCAGTCTCGGGACTAGCGGGAGCACAGATACGCAGTATTTT
CDR3: CASSLGTSGSTDTQYF

J: TRBJ1-2
size: NA
D: TRBD1
V: TRBV6-6
DNA: TGTGCCAGCAGTTACTTGACAGGGAGTGGCTACACCTTC
CDR3: CASSYLTGSGYTF

J: TRBJ2-7
size: NA
D: NA
V: TRBV5-5
DNA: TGTGCCAGCAGCTTGGTAGGTAGGGGGACGGGCGAGCAGTACTTC
CDR3: CASSLVGRGTGEQYF

J: TRBJ2-2
size: NA
D: TRBD2
V: TRBV9
DNA: TGTGCCAGCAGCTCCCAGGAACTAGCGGCCGGGGAGCTGTTTTTT
CDR3: CASSSQELAAGELFF

J: TRBJ2-3
size: NA
D: NA
V: TRBV7-2
DNA: TGTGCCAGCAGCTTGGACAGAGGGGATGCAGATACGCAGTATTTT
CDR3: CASSLDRGDADTQYF

J: TRBJ2-5
size: NA
D: NA
V: TRBV25-1
DNA: TGTGCCAGCAGTGAGGGGATAGCGGCTTTCCAAGAGACCCAGTACTTC
CDR3: CASSEGIAAFQETQYF

J: TRBJ1-5
size: NA
D: NA
V: TRBV19
DNA: TGTGCCAGTAGTATAGCGGACACAGATGTTCGGCAGCCCCAGCATTTT
CDR3: CASSIADTDVRQPQHF

J: TRBJ1-2
size: NA
D: NA
V: TRBV28
DNA: TGTGCCAGCAGCCCTACCTCGGCGAGGGGGAGATCCTTTGGCTACACCTTC
CDR3: CASSPTSARGRSFGYTF

J: TRBJ2-5
size: NA
D: TRBD1
V: TRBV28
DNA: TGTGCCAGCAGTTTTAAGTATCCCAGACAGGGGGCAGAGACCCAGTACTTC
CDR3: CASSFKYPRQGAETQYF

J: TRBJ1-6
size: NA
D: TRBD1
V: TRBV2
DNA: TGTGCCAGCACCATCCTAGGGACAGGGGGCACAAATTCACCCCTCCACTTT
CDR3: CASTILGTGGTNSPLHF

J: TRBJ2-2
size: NA
D: NA
V: TRBV3-1/TRBV3-2
DNA: TGTGCCAGCAGCCCCTCCTCCCCCGGGGAGCTGTTTTTT
CDR3: CASSPSSPGELFF

J: TRBJ2-7
size: NA
D: TRBD1
V: TRBV3-1/TRBV3-2
DNA: TGTGCCAGCAGCCAAGCACGGGACAGGGGACCGACCCCCCCCTACGAGCAGTACTTC
CDR3: CASSQARDRGPTPPYEQYF

J: TRBJ1-5
size: NA
D: TRBD1
V: TRBV7-2
DNA: TGTGCCACCCGACAGGGGTCGGGCAATCAGCCCCAGCATTTT
CDR3: CATRQGSGNQPQHF

J: TRBJ1-2
size: NA
D: TRBD1
V: TRBV28
DNA: TGTGCCAGCAGTTTATACGACAGGGGTCCTTATGGCTACACCTTC
CDR3: CASSLYDRGPYGYTF

J: TRBJ2-5
size: NA
D: NA
V: TRBV10-1
DNA: TGCGCCAGCAGTGTGACAGGTTCCGAGACCCAGTACTTC
CDR3: CASSVTGSETQYF

J: TRBJ2-3
size: few
D: NA
V: TRBV18
DNA: TGTGCCAGCTCACTGACAACTGCCACAGATACGCAGTATTTT
CDR3: CASSLTTATDTQYF

J: TRBJ1-5
size: NA
D: NA
V: TRBV2
DNA: TGTGCCAGCAGTGAGGAGACCCTCGCTTATAGCAATCAGCCCCAGCATTTT
CDR3: CASSEETLAYSNQPQHF

J: TRBJ1-2
size: many
D: TRBD1
V: TRBV4-3
DNA: TGCGCCAGCAGCCAAGAATTAGGGGGCAGCTATGGCTACACCTTC
CDR3: CASSQELGGSYGYTF

J: TRBJ2-7
size: NA
D: NA
V: TRBV4-3
DNA: TGCGCCAGCAGCCAAGATGCTGGCGGGACCTCCCTCTCCTACGAGCAGTACTTC
CDR3: CASSQDAGGTSLSYEQYF

J: TRBJ2-1
size: NA
D: TRBD2
V: TRBV7-2
DNA: TGTGCCAGCAGCCCGCGGGAGGGCCAAAAGAATGAGCAGTTCTTC
CDR3: CASSPREGQKNEQFF

J: TRBJ2-2
size: NA
D: NA
V: TRBV6-1
DNA: TGTGCCAGCAGTGCCACAGGATGGACGTCCACCGGGGAGCTGTTTTTT
CDR3: CASSATGWTSTGELFF

J: TRBJ2-2
size: NA
D: NA
V: TRBV6-5
DNA: TGTGCCAGCACCACCGACTTAAACACCGGGGAGCTGTTTTTT
CDR3: CASTTDLNTGELFF

J: TRBJ2-7
size: NA
D: TRBD1
V: TRBV18
DNA: TGTGCCAGCTCACGACCGGGACAGGGCGGCGAGCAGTACTTC
CDR3: CASSRPGQGGEQYF